This T cell receptor (beta chain) was identified in a study of regulatory T cells in long-lasting Graves disease (dated by TCRdb to about 2021). Concerning the study at large: In the newly diagnosed Graves' disease group, patients had been taking antithyroid drugs for less than 3 months. The study was conducted in China and was registered as a clinical trial. TCR sequencing covered roughly 13 persistent and some 20 newly diagnosed Graves' disease patients, around 35 samples in total. Peripheral blood TCR sequencing and RNA sequencing compared persistent Graves' disease patients with newly diagnosed Graves' disease patients. The full study reports these points: As a limitation, the authors acknowledged that the small sample size may reduce accuracy. Sequencing and analysis were limited to the TCR beta chain. Lower TCR Shannon entropy and fewer highly expanded clones were observed in persistent Graves' disease patients than in newly diagnosed patients, which suggested clonal expansion. The study examined only peripheral blood because the primary lesion, thyroid tissue, could not be accessed. A larger number of public clonotypes was shared among persistent patients (approximately 3,000) than among newly diagnosed patients (about 990).

Library preparation used multiplex PCR. The run used an Illumina HiSeq 4000. CDR3 regions were amplified by Arm-PCR with iRepertoire HTBI primers to construct TCR beta libraries. Gel purification was performed on PCR products prior to sequencing. The paper's processing steps were these. Gene usage analysis of CDR3 amino acid clonotypes used the approximately 62 TRBV and 14 TRBJ segments found across samples. COPE and FqMerger were used to merge filtered high-quality paired reads into contigs. BLAST was used to align contigs to IMGT TRBV, TRBD and TRBJ reference genes, with CDR3 defined following IMGT. Highly expanded clones were defined as clonotypes with a frequency above 0.1%. Repertoire diversity was measured by Shannon entropy, and V-J evenness by the Gini coefficient. A clonotype found in more than one individual was treated as public. The public reads were quality trimmed at Q25 with fastp and then assembled into clones with MiXCR by TCRdb, keeping productive beta chains. A single entry per CDR3 protein holds the most common genes and DNA from its merged rows. These V and J calls originate from TCRdb's pipeline instead of the authors' own analysis. The sample yields roughly 410,000 distinct CDR3 sequences; over 14% were counted once. The ten largest clones add up to approximately 7.8% of the sample.

Ten or more counts support this clonotype. What this receptor recognizes is not known. One base away lies a much larger clone, so this may be a sequencing read error. The time point label of this sample denotes: newly diagnosed GD, antithyroid drugs for less than 3 months. For both TCR sequencing and RNA sequencing, RNA was extracted from PBMCs using TRIzol. The diagnosis of Graves' disease followed American Thyroid Association guidelines. Recruitment of patients was carried out at an endocrinology department in Xi'an, China. From each patient, 7.5 to 9.5 milliliters of peripheral blood was collected into an EDTA anticoagulant tube. PBMCs were isolated by Ficoll Paque Plus density gradient separation without further T cell sorting. An Agilent 2100 Bioanalyzer and agarose gel were used to check RNA quality, and a NanoDrop 2000 was used to measure RNA concentration. This same sample was also taken into another study, of T cells in Graves' hyperthyroidism and ophthalmopathy. Looking at the second paper: Stable Graves' hyperthyroidism was defined as the absence of progression to ophthalmopathy over 18 months of follow-up. Hyperthyroidism patients were newly diagnosed, had a disease duration of under 2 months, and were aged 18 to 65 years. Exclusion was applied to patients with uncontrolled infections, other autoimmune diseases, pregnancy or lactation. Diagnoses were based on clinical symptoms, serum thyroxine and TRAb, thyroid ultrasound and orbital computed tomography. The first round of RT-PCR for the TCR CDR3 was performed with the HTBI primer set and the Qiagen OneStep RT-PCR kit. Blood samples also contained most of the expanded thyroid clonotypes (frequency above 0.001), which suggests that blood repertoires may reflect thyroid immune responses. A model built on a 13 V-J signature distinguished ophthalmopathy from stable hyperthyroidism, reaching roughly 88% sensitivity and about 81% specificity in cross-validation and 80%/75% in testing. In validation, progression to ophthalmopathy was predicted by the model with more than 65% sensitivity and nearly 75% specificity, a median of around 6.5 months before onset. TCR V-J signatures able to tell the groups apart were searched for in a discovery cohort of more than 90 patients, of whom fewer than 45 had Graves' ophthalmopathy and around 56 had stable Graves' hyperthyroidism. Prospective prediction of ophthalmopathy was tested in an independent validation cohort of 18 to 20 hyperthyroidism patients and 17 patients who later progressed to ophthalmopathy. The 75 to 100 discovery patients were randomly divided into training and test sets at a 7:3 ratio. The study also compared thyroid tissue and blood T-cell repertoires from about six Graves' hyperthyroidism patients. After sampling, hyperthyroidism patients received methimazole starting at 30 mg daily, and ophthalmopathy patients received high-dose intravenous methylprednisolone. A second multiplex PCR round built the libraries, followed by size selection and purification. Sequencing of the libraries was done on an Illumina HiSeq2000 using paired-end 100 bp reads. SOAPnuke was used to process the raw data, with reads discarded if the reads contained adapters or uncalled bases, had a mean Phred below 15, or lacked an exact constant-primer or identifier match. High-quality paired reads were merged with COPE v1.2.5, and unique nucleotide sequences were defined as clonotypes. Clonotypes were aligned to IMGT TRBV, TRBD and TRBJ reference segments using MiTCR v1.1. The analysis included only V-J combinations with a frequency above 0.0001, which together covered 99% to 99.2% of the repertoires. The TCS score was defined as F50 (clonal expansion) divided by E x V (chaos), with BLOSUM62-based TCRdist calculated between CDR3 peptides within each V-J. Welch's t-statistics and random forest reduced roughly 540 V-J features to roughly 13, which were used in a naive Bayes classifier (R e1071). Sample size was not statistically predetermined, and investigators were not blinded to group allocation. According to the paper, TCR Vbeta CDR3 sequencing was carried out on approximately 140 peripheral blood samples, which came from 40 to 45 ophthalmopathy, roughly 75 hyperthyroidism and some 17 progressor patients.

The TCR sequence derives from a woman in her thirties or forties with Graves disease. Donor details come from another sample of the same person, matched by shared clones. The sample consisted of peripheral blood mononuclear cells (PBMCs), taken at new diagnosis, from a patient treated with antithyroid drugs.

This receptor carries the CDR3 CASSLEQQETQYF. The DNA is TGTGCCAGCAGCTTAGAACAGCAAGAGACCCAGTACTTC. This chain joins TRBV7-2 to TRBJ2-5, with the D gene not clear enough to name. Spanning cysteine to phenylalanine, the CDR3 consists of 13 amino acids. The entry retains the CDR3 DNA only, 39 bases that are in frame from base 1. In the germline V gene, CDR1 corresponds to SGHTA and CDR2 to FQGNSA. The germline ends are 5 bases apart after V is trimmed by 1 base and J by 2 bases. Reference TRBV7-2 and TRBJ2-5 genes cover what lies past the CDR3, so the full variable domain is GAGVSQSPSNKVTEKGKDVELRCDPISGHTALYWYRQSLGQGLEFLIYFQGNSAPDKSGLPSDRFSAERTGGSVSTLTIQRTQQEDSAVYLCASSLEQQETQYFGPGTRLLVL.